This T cell receptor (beta chain) emerged from a study of blood T cell repertoires in COVID-19. For the study at large: From the United States, Italy and Spain came samples of acute and convalescent COVID-19. T cells, B-cell-depleted T cells, or PBMCs provided the cDNA or gDNA that served as material.

V shed 7 bases and J shed 2 bases, with 15 bases lying between them. CDR1 and CDR2 from the germline V gene are LNHDA and SQIVND (reference sequence). This CDR3 contains 15 residues. As originally analysed: From reference gene primer amplification, estimates of nucleated cell counts were derived. Libraries were prepared by immunoSEQ multiplex PCR; TCRdb keeps only in-frame clonotypes and omits some of them. The DNA was the basis for D and trimming; V, J and clone size are from that table. The sample yields about 340,000 clones, 80% to 90% seen once. Individuals drawn from 24 US areas were about 18 to 100 years old.

This sequence was found in a woman aged 40 to 49 with acute COVID-19. This chain joins TRBV19 and TRBJ2-1, with D possibly being TRBD2 (5 bases). Sequenced material: PBMCs or T cells enriched from blood (not recorded which). The CDR3 is CASTPTAVAYNEQFF. In nucleotides, the CDR3 is TGTGCCAGTACCCCTACAGCGGTGGCCTACAATGAGCAGTTCTTC.